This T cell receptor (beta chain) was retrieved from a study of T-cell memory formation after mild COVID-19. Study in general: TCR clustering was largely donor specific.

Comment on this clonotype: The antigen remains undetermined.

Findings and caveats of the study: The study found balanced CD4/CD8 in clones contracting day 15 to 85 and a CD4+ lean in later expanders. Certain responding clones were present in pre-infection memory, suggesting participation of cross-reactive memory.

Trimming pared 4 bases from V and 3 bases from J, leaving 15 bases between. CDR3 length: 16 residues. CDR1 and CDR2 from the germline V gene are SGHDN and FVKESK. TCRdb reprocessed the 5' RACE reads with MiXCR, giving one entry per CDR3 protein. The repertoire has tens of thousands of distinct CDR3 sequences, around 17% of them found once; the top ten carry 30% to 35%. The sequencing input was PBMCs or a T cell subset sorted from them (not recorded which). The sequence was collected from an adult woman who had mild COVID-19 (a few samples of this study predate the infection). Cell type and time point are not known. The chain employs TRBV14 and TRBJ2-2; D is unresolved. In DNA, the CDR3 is TGTGCCAGCAGCCCCGCCTGGGTCGTTTACACCGGGGAGCTGTTTTTT. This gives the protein CASSPAWVVYTGELFF.